This T cell receptor (beta chain) was recorded in a study of OX40 agonist ivuxolimab in advanced cancers. Regarding the study as a whole: CD4+ and CD8+ T cells in blood underwent clonal expansion by week 6 at 0.1 to 3.0 mg/kg.

On this clone itself: Its antigen remains unidentified.

V was clipped by 5 bases and J by 1 base; unmatched bases: 8. This CDR3 region has 16 residues. CDR1 SGHTA and CDR2 FQGNSA come from the germline V gene. Clones were read by immunoSEQ multiplex PCR, and TCRdb kept only the in-frame ones, dropping some. The sample lists approximately 70,000 clones, approximately 85% seen once, with 6.5% to 7.5% in the top ten. The gene calls are TRBV7-2 and TRBJ1-3; 7 positions match TRBD1. This clonotype originated in an adult with an advanced solid tumor such as melanoma, head and neck, liver or kidney cancer. Specimen: CD4+ or CD8+ T cells sorted from blood, collected in a trial of the OX40 agonist ivuxolimab. The CDR3 DNA is TGTGCCAGCAGCGAGCGAGACAGGGCTTCTGGAAACACCATATATTTT. This sequence encodes CASSERDRASGNTIYF.